Listed below are T cell receptor beta chains from one sample, sequenced in a study of memory CD4+ T cells and cytomegalovirus serostatus. The table came from immunoSEQ multiplex PCR; TCRdb's copy has only in-frame clones and leaves some out. The sample lists roughly 40,000 clones, over 60% occurring once. Sequencing input: memory CD4+ T cells from blood. Receptors originate from an adult in good health and CMV-seronegative. The CDR3 runs from the conserved cysteine through the conserved F or W. The D gene is left open where the match is weak. Some rows mark clone size as missing; the rest say once, few, many or name a class of expanded clone.

clone size | J gene | V gene | CDR3 length | D gene | CDR3 protein | CDR3 DNA
- | TRBJ1-2 | TRBV18 | 14 | - | CASSPPTEDYGYTF | TGTGCCAGCTCACCACCGACAGAAGACTATGGCTACACCTTC
medium-sized | TRBJ1-4 | TRBV6-5 | 14 | - | CASRPTATNEKLFF | TGTGCCAGCAGGCCGACTGCAACTAATGAAAAACTGTTTTTT
few | TRBJ1-5 | TRBV6-6 | 13 | - | CASSSNGGQPQHF | TGTGCCAGCAGCTCCAACGGGGGTCAGCCCCAGCATTTT
few | TRBJ1-1 | TRBV29-1 | 13 | TRBD1 | CSVDWTGDTEAFF | TGCAGCGTTGATTGGACAGGCGACACTGAAGCTTTCTTT
- | TRBJ2-5 | TRBV19 | 14 | - | CASSIGGGEQTQYF | TGTGCCAGTAGTATTGGAGGGGGGGAGCAGACCCAGTACTTC
- | TRBJ1-2 | TRBV6-6 | 14 | - | CASIILPGGAGYTF | TGTGCCAGCATCATCCTGCCGGGGGGCGCAGGCTACACCTTC
few | TRBJ1-1 | TRBV15 | 14 | - | CATSRVHRDTEAFF | TGTGCCACCAGCAGAGTCCACCGGGACACTGAAGCTTTCTTT
- | TRBJ1-5 | TRBV6-6 | 13 | - | CASSPLIGQPQHF | TGTGCCAGCAGCCCCCTTATCGGTCAGCCCCAGCATTTT
once | TRBJ1-1 | TRBV13 | 17 | - | CASSLGGSGSLTAEAFF | TGTGCCAGCAGCCTAGGAGGGAGCGGGTCACTTACCGCCGAAGCTTTCTTT
once | TRBJ1-5 | TRBV5-8 | 15 | - | CASSFGVTQDQPQHF | TGTGCCAGCAGCTTCGGTGTGACCCAAGATCAGCCCCAGCATTTT
- | TRBJ2-7 | TRBV30 | 12 | - | CAWSVEGYPQYF | TGTGCCTGGAGTGTCGAGGGGTACCCGCAGTACTTC
- | TRBJ2-2 | TRBV29-1 | 15 | - | CSAYSGTGATGELFF | TGCAGCGCATATTCAGGGACTGGAGCCACCGGGGAGCTGTTTTTT
- | TRBJ1-4 | TRBV30 | 14 | - | CAWRTGRGGEKLFF | TGTGCCTGGAGGACTGGCAGGGGTGGGGAAAAACTGTTTTTT
- | TRBJ1-4 | TRBV7-9 | 15 | - | CASSLTGTYNEKLFF | TGTGCCAGCAGCTTAACCGGGACGTATAATGAAAAACTGTTTTTT
- | TRBJ1-5 | TRBV30 | 16 | TRBD1 | CAWSMTGGFSNQPQHF | TGTGCCTGGAGTATGACAGGGGGCTTCAGCAATCAGCCCCAGCATTTT
few | TRBJ1-5 | TRBV5-1 | 15 | - | CASSLEGGGNQPQHF | TGCGCCAGCAGCTTGGAAGGCGGGGGCAATCAGCCCCAGCATTTT
- | TRBJ1-4 | TRBV30 | 14 | - | CAWSALAGGEKLFF | TGTGCCTGGAGTGCCCTAGCCGGCGGTGAAAAACTGTTTTTT
few | TRBJ1-3 | TRBV30 | 15 | TRBD1 | CACGRGRGPGNTIYF | TGTGCCTGCGGGCGGGGCAGGGGGCCTGGAAACACCATATATTTT
once | TRBJ2-3 | TRBV19 | 18 | TRBD2 | CASSPRSNSGGAKDTQYF | TGTGCCAGTAGTCCCCGGAGTAATAGCGGGGGGGCAAAAGATACGCAGTATTTT
once | TRBJ2-5 | TRBV2 | 13 | TRBD1 | CASKRDRSETQYF | TGTGCCAGCAAAAGGGACAGGTCTGAGACCCAGTACTTC
- | TRBJ1-2 | TRBV6-4 | 14 | - | CASKLTATNYGYTF | TGTGCCAGCAAGCTGACGGCGACTAACTATGGCTACACCTTC
- | TRBJ1-5 | TRBV4-2 | 16 | - | CASSQVWQSGNQPQHF | TGTGCCAGCAGCCAAGTATGGCAGTCGGGCAATCAGCCCCAGCATTTT
- | TRBJ1-5 | TRBV30 | 13 | - | CAWSLQGDQPQHF | TGTGCCTGGAGTTTACAGGGCGATCAGCCCCAGCATTTT
few | TRBJ2-1 | TRBV5-4 | 15 | - | CASSGFGGEYNEQFF | TGTGCCAGCAGCGGTTTTGGAGGGGAATACAATGAGCAGTTCTTC
- | TRBJ1-2 | TRBV6-4 | 15 | TRBD1 | CASSQGAGGLGGYTF | TGTGCCAGCAGTCAGGGGGCAGGGGGTCTCGGTGGCTACACCTTC
- | TRBJ1-6 | TRBV19 | 15 | - | CASSTEMVAYSPLHF | TGTGCCAGTAGTACGGAAATGGTCGCATATTCACCCCTCCACTTT
few | TRBJ1-5 | TRBV27 | 17 | TRBD1 | CASSLGTGPYSNQPQHF | TGTGCCAGCAGTTTAGGGACAGGTCCTTATAGCAATCAGCCCCAGCATTTT
- | TRBJ2-6 | TRBV27 | 15 | - | CASKGTDLGANVLTF | TGTGCCAGCAAGGGGACGGACCTAGGGGCCAACGTCCTGACTTTC
- | TRBJ1-5 | TRBV19 | 15 | TRBD1 | CASRIGQGINQPQHF | TGTGCCAGTAGAATAGGACAGGGGATAAACCAGCCCCAGCATTTT
- | TRBJ2-5 | TRBV11-2 | 14 | - | CASSWASSQETQYF | TGTGCCAGCAGCTGGGCCTCTTCACAGGAGACCCAGTACTTC
- | TRBJ1-2 | TRBV7-8 | 17 | TRBD1 | CASSLALGQATNYGYTF | TGTGCCAGCAGCTTAGCCCTAGGACAGGCAACTAACTATGGCTACACCTTC
few | TRBJ1-2 | TRBV6-8 | 11 | - | CASTFNYGYTF | TGTGCCAGCACGTTTAACTATGGCTACACCTTC
- | TRBJ1-3 | TRBV6-6 | 16 | - | CASSPGTSHSGNTIYF | TGTGCCAGCAGTCCCGGGACTTCCCACTCTGGAAACACCATATATTTT
- | TRBJ2-3 | TRBV6-5 | 15 | TRBD2 | CASSFGGGVTDTQYF | TGTGCCAGCAGTTTTGGGGGAGGGGTCACAGATACGCAGTATTTT
- | TRBJ1-2 | TRBV5-1 | 14 | TRBD1 | CASSLLGTGDGYTF | TGCGCCAGCAGCTTACTGGGGACAGGGGACGGCTACACCTTC
- | TRBJ2-3 | TRBV19 | 15 | TRBD1 | CASTVGQGNSDTQYF | TGTGCCAGTACTGTAGGACAGGGGAATTCAGATACGCAGTATTTT
- | TRBJ2-7 | TRBV30 | 13 | - | CACEDGSSYEQYF | TGTGCCTGTGAGGACGGCAGCTCCTACGAGCAGTACTTC
few | TRBJ2-7 | TRBV11-2 | 15 | TRBD1 | CASSSYRGSSYEQYF | TGTGCCAGCAGCTCGTACAGGGGCAGCTCCTACGAGCAGTACTTC
- | TRBJ2-6 | TRBV2 | 18 | TRBD1 | CASSEAGGVFSGANVLTF | TGTGCCAGCAGTGAAGCAGGGGGCGTTTTCTCTGGGGCCAACGTCCTGACTTTC
- | TRBJ1-5 | TRBV27 | 16 | TRBD1 | CASSFGTGNSNQPQHF | TGTGCCAGCAGTTTTGGGACAGGGAATAGCAATCAGCCCCAGCATTTT
- | TRBJ1-5 | TRBV7-8 | 14 | - | CASSFQGVGQPQHF | TGTGCCAGCAGCTTCCAGGGCGTCGGTCAGCCCCAGCATTTT
- | TRBJ2-5 | TRBV7-8 | 16 | TRBD2 | CASSVSGLAVQETQYF | TGTGCCAGCAGCGTCTCGGGACTAGCGGTGCAAGAGACCCAGTACTTC
once | TRBJ2-7 | TRBV5-1 | 16 | - | CASSLGFNRDSYEQYF | TGCGCCAGCAGCTTGGGGTTTAACAGGGACTCCTACGAGCAGTACTTC
- | TRBJ1-2 | TRBV10-3 | 15 | - | CAISESGSINYGYTF | TGTGCCATCAGTGAGTCGGGCAGTATTAACTATGGCTACACCTTC
- | TRBJ2-7 | TRBV7-8 | 15 | TRBD1 | CASSLVGWDRVEQYF | TGTGCCAGCAGCTTAGTGGGCTGGGACAGGGTTGAGCAGTACTTC
- | TRBJ2-6 | TRBV10-3 | 17 | TRBD1 | CAISEGTGGSGANVLTF | TGTGCCATCAGTGAGGGGACAGGGGGCTCTGGGGCCAACGTCCTGACTTTC
once | TRBJ2-3 | TRBV30 | 14 | - | CACLPQGKGDTQYF | TGTGCCTGCTTGCCACAGGGAAAGGGAGATACGCAGTATTTT
- | TRBJ1-6 | TRBV6-1 | 14 | - | CASSEEWANSPLHF | TGTGCCAGCAGTGAAGAATGGGCCAATTCACCCCTCCACTTT
- | TRBJ1-1 | TRBV19 | 18 | - | CASRPDGRAGRRSSEAFF | TGTGCCAGTAGACCCGACGGTAGGGCAGGACGGCGGAGCTCTGAAGCTTTCTTT
- | TRBJ2-3 | TRBV27 | 13 | - | CASRGGPGDTQYF | TGTGCCAGCAGAGGAGGACCTGGGGATACGCAGTATTTT
- | TRBJ2-5 | TRBV18 | 14 | - | CASSPPGGKETQYF | TGTGCCAGCTCACCACCGGGGGGAAAAGAGACCCAGTACTTC
- | TRBJ1-2 | TRBV7-2 | 13 | - | CASSIRDSGGYTF | TGTGCCAGCAGCATCCGGGACTCAGGTGGCTACACCTTC
- | TRBJ1-2 | TRBV14 | 13 | - | CASSSGAGYGYTF | TGTGCCAGCAGTTCAGGGGCGGGCTATGGCTACACCTTC
- | TRBJ2-2 | TRBV6-1 | 14 | TRBD1 | CASSRTGGAGELFF | TGTGCCAGCAGTAGGACAGGGGGCGCCGGGGAGCTGTTTTTT
- | TRBJ2-3 | TRBV4-1 | 16 | - | CASSQEAALSTDTQYF | TGCGCCAGCAGCCAAGAAGCGGCCCTGAGCACAGATACGCAGTATTTT
- | TRBJ2-1 | TRBV21-1 | 15 | - | CASSRQGKEEDEQFF | TGTGCCAGCAGCAGACAGGGGAAGGAGGAGGATGAGCAGTTCTTC
few | TRBJ1-3 | TRBV2 | 13 | - | CASSKESRNTIYF | TGTGCCAGCAGTAAGGAGTCCCGAAACACCATATATTTT
- | TRBJ2-6 | TRBV19 | 16 | TRBD1 | CASSNKGASGANVLTF | TGTGCCAGTAGTAACAAGGGGGCAAGTGGGGCCAACGTCCTGACTTTC